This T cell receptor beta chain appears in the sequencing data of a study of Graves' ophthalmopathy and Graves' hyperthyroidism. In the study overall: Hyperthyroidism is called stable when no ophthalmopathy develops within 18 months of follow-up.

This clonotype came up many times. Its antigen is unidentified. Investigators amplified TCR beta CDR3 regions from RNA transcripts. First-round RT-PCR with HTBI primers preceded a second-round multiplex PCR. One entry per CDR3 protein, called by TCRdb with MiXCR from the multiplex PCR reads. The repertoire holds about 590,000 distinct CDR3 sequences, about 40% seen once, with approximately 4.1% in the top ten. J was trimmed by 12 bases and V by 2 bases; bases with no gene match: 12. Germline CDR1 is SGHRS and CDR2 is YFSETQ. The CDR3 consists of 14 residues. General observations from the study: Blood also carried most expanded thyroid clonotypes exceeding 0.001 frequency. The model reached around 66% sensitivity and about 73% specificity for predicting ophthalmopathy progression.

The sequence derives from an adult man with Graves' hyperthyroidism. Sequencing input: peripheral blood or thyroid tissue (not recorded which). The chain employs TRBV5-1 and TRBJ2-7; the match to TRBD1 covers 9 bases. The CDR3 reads CASSFGQGPPLPYF. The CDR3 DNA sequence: TGCGCCAGCAGCTTCGGACAGGGGCCTCCTCTCCCGTACTTC.